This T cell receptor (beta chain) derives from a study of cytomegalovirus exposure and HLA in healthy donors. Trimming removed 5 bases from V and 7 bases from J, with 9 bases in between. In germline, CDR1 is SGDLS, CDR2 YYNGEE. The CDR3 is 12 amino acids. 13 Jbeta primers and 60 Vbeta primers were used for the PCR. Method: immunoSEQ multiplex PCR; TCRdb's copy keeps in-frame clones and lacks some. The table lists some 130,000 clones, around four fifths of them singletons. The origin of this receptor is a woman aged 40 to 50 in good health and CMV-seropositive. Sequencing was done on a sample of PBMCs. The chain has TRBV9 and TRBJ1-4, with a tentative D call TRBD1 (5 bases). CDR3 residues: CASRGVGEKLFF. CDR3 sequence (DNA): TGTGCCAGCAGAGGGGTAGGTGAAAAACTGTTTTTT.